The clone carrying this TCR beta chain was recorded at least ten times. This sample is part of a study of tumor-infiltrating lymphocytes in primary liver carcinoma. Both blood RNA, taken from unsorted whole blood, and germline DNA were extracted. From around 500 ng of total RNA, TCR beta-specific cDNA was reverse-transcribed using a constant-region primer. A slightly modified ARM-PCR protocol with three nested multiplex PCR rounds produced these TCR beta libraries. Investigators reported that the first two PCR rounds, at around 11 cycles each, used TRBV1-TRBV30 forward primers with a C-beta reverse primer. From the multiplex PCR reads, TCRdb called clonotypes with MiXCR, one entry per CDR3 protein. This sample carries 150,000 to 200,000 distinct CDR3 sequences, over 45% of them seen once, and the ten largest clones take 65% to 80%. Trimming took 0 bases from V and 7 from J; bases not matched to a gene: 8. The CDR3 consists of 16 residues. Germline V gives CDR1 SGHAT, CDR2 FQNNGV.

Input material: peripheral blood. This chain uses TRBV11-2 with TRBJ2-5, with TRBD2 matching 10 bases. The TCR sequence derives from a man in his forties or fifties with primary liver carcinoma and hepatitis B virus infection. The DNA for the CDR3 is TGTGCCAGCAGCTTAGAAATAGCGGGAGGAGCTGCGACCCAGTACTTC. It translates to CASSLEIAGGAATQYF.